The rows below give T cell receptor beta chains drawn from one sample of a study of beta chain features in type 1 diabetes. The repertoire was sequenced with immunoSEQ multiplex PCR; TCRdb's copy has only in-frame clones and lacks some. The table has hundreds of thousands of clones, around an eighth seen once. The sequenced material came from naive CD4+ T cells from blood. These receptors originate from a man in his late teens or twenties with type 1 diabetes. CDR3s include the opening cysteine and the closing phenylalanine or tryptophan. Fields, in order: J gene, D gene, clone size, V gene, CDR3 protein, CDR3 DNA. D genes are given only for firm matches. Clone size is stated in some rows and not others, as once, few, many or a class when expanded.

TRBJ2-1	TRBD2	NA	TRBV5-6	CASSPLAGASDEQFF	TGTGCCAGCAGCCCACTAGCGGGGGCAAGTGATGAGCAGTTCTTC
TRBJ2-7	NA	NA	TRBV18	CASSSGHFYEQYF	TGTGCCAGCTCATCGGGACACTTCTACGAGCAGTACTTC
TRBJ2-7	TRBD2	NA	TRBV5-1	CASSPLAGEDYEQYF	TGCGCCAGCAGCCCATTAGCGGGGGAGGACTACGAGCAGTACTTC
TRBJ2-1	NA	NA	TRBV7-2	CASSQTGMSNEQFF	TGTGCCAGCAGCCAAACCGGCATGAGCAATGAGCAGTTCTTC
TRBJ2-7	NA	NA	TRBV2	CASQKGGNSYEQYF	TGTGCCAGCCAAAAGGGGGGGAACTCCTACGAGCAGTACTTC
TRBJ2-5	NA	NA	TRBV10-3	CAISESQAGETQYF	TGTGCCATCAGTGAGTCCCAGGCCGGAGAGACCCAGTACTTC
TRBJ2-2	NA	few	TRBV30	CAWIGTSNTGELFF	TGTGCCTGGATTGGGACGTCGAACACCGGGGAGCTGTTTTTT
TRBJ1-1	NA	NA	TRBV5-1	CASSLALAGTEAFF	TGCGCCAGCAGCTTGGCCTTGGCGGGCACTGAAGCTTTCTTT
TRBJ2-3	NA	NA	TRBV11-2	CASRAGLTTDTQYF	TGTGCCAGCAGGGCAGGGTTGACTACAGATACGCAGTATTTT
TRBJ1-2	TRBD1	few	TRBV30	CACSQGSVYYGYTF	TGTGCCTGCTCACAGGGGAGTGTATACTATGGCTACACCTTC
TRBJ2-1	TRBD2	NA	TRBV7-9	CASMIGGAELDEQFF	TGTGCCAGCATGATCGGGGGGGCGGAACTAGATGAGCAGTTCTTC
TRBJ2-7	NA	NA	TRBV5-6	CASSFGIYEQYF	TGTGCCAGCAGCTTCGGGATCTACGAGCAGTACTTC
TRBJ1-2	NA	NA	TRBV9	CASSADYGYTF	TGTGCCAGCAGCGCCGACTATGGCTACACCTTC
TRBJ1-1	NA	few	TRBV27	CASSLVENTEAFF	TGTGCCAGCAGTTTGGTGGAGAACACTGAAGCTTTCTTT
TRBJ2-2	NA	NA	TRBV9	CASSVALAGAARGELFF	TGTGCCAGCAGCGTAGCTTTAGCAGGGGCGGCTCGTGGGGAGCTGTTTTTT
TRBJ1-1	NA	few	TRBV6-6	CASSRGQYDTEAFF	TGTGCCAGCAGTAGAGGACAGTACGACACTGAAGCTTTCTTT
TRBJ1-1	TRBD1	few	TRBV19	CASGTEYNTEAFF	TGTGCGAGTGGGACAGAATATAACACTGAAGCTTTCTTT
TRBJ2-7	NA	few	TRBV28	CASSFERYEQYF	TGTGCCAGCAGTTTTGAACGATACGAGCAGTACTTC
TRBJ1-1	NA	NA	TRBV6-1	CASSEGRTSF	TGTGCCAGCAGTGAAGGGCGGACGAGCTTT
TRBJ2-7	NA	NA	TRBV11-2	CASSLGTGKQGSYEQYF	TGTGCCAGCAGCTTAGGAACTGGGAAACAGGGTTCCTACGAGCAGTACTTC
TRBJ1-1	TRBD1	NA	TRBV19	CASSMGAARGPDEAFF	TGTGCCAGTAGTATGGGGGCGGCCAGGGGGCCTGATGAAGCTTTCTTT
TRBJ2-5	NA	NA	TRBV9	CASSAGQETQYF	TGTGCCAGCAGCGCAGGCCAAGAGACCCAGTACTTC
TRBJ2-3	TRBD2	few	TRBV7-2	CASSPLPAGVTDTQYF	TGTGCCAGCAGCCCACTACCAGCGGGGGTCACAGATACGCAGTATTTT
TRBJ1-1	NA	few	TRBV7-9	CASSLEAGTEAFF	TGTGCCAGCAGCTTAGAGGCAGGCACTGAAGCTTTCTTT
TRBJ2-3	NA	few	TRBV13	CASSLVRYSDTDTQYF	TGTGCCAGCAGCTTAGTAAGGTATTCCGACACAGATACGCAGTATTTT
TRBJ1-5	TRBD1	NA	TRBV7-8	CASSFAYRGPGQPQHF	TGTGCCAGCAGCTTCGCCTACAGGGGGCCCGGTCAGCCCCAGCATTTT
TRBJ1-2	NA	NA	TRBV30	CAWSLIYGYTF	TGTGCCTGGAGCCTCATCTATGGCTACACCTTC
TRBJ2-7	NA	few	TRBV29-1	CSVEFVWGSRDEQYF	TGCAGCGTTGAGTTTGTATGGGGGAGCCGGGACGAGCAGTACTTC
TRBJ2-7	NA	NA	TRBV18	CASSRTGEQYF	TGTGCCAGCTCACGGACGGGAGAGCAGTACTTC
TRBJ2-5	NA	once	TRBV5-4	CASSSLWGQKETQYF	TGTGCCAGCAGCTCCCTATGGGGACAAAAAGAGACCCAGTACTTC
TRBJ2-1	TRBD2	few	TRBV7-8	CASSQQGAGGPQFF	TGTGCCAGCAGCCAGCAAGGAGCGGGGGGGCCCCAGTTCTTC
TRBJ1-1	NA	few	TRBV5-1	CASSLVGSNTEAFF	TGCGCCAGCAGCTTGGTTGGCTCGAACACTGAAGCTTTCTTT
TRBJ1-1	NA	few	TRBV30	CASTGGAEAFF	TGTGCCTCTACCGGAGGGGCTGAAGCTTTCTTT
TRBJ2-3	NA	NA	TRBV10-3	CAISEWGTGGNTDTQYF	TGTGCCATCAGTGAGTGGGGTACTGGCGGGAACACAGATACGCAGTATTTT
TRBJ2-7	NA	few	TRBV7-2	CASSLSRDEQYF	TGTGCCAGCAGCTTATCTCGGGACGAGCAGTACTTC
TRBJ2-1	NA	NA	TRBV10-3	CAISESRRGQDNEQFF	TGTGCCATCAGTGAGTCGAGGCGGGGTCAGGACAATGAGCAGTTCTTC
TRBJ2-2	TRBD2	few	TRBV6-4	CASRASGSEGELFF	TGTGCCAGCAGAGCTAGCGGGTCAGAAGGGGAGCTGTTTTTT
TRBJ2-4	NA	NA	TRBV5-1	CASSSLAAAKNIQYF	TGCGCCAGCAGCTCACTAGCCGCTGCCAAAAACATTCAGTACTTC
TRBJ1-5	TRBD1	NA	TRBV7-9	CASSRQGAGNQPQHF	TGTGCCAGCAGCAGACAGGGTGCGGGCAATCAGCCCCAGCATTTT
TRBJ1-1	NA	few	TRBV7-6	CASSLRTGVNTEAFF	TGTGCCAGCAGCTTAAGAACGGGAGTGAACACTGAAGCTTTCTTT
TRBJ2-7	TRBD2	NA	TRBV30	CAWSGTGTTISYEQYF	TGTGCCTGGAGTGGCACCGGGACTACCATTTCCTACGAGCAGTACTTC
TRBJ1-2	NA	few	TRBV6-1	CASSEDGYTF	TGTGCCAGCAGTGAAGATGGCTACACCTTC